A selection of T cell receptor beta chains follows, all from one sample in a study of shared clonotypes between healthy human individuals. Only in-frame clones appear in the TCRdb table, and some are missing; sequencing was by immunoSEQ multiplex PCR. The sample yields 550,000 to 650,000 clones, approximately 96% seen once. Sequencing input: naive CD8+ T cells sorted from blood. The receptors were sampled from a woman in her thirties in good health. Both conserved end residues are part of each CDR3. The D gene is left open where the match is weak. Size tells how often a clone was seen (once, few, many) or the class of an expanded clone, and some rows leave it out.

V: TRBV11-3; size: once; D: -; J: TRBJ2-5; CDR3: CASSLDGTETQYF; DNA: TGTGCCAGCAGCTTAGATGGTACGGAGACCCAGTACTTC
V: TRBV11-3; size: once; D: -; J: TRBJ2-7; CDR3: CASSYLQGYEQYF; DNA: TGTGCCAGCAGCTACCTACAGGGATACGAGCAGTACTTC
V: TRBV27; size: -; D: TRBD1; J: TRBJ2-1; CDR3: CASSFSRRTGMDNEQFF; DNA: TGTGCCAGCAGTTTTAGCCGGAGGACAGGGATGGACAATGAGCAGTTCTTC
V: TRBV5-1; size: -; D: -; J: TRBJ1-3; CDR3: CASSLAQGIGNTIYF; DNA: TGCGCCAGCAGCTTGGCCCAAGGAATCGGAAACACCATATATTTT
V: TRBV27; size: once; D: TRBD1; J: TRBJ2-7; CDR3: CASSLRTGGAQDYEQYF; DNA: TGTGCCAGCAGTTTAAGGACAGGGGGCGCCCAGGACTACGAGCAGTACTTC
V: TRBV6-5; size: few; D: TRBD2; J: TRBJ2-7; CDR3: CASRPQAGYEQYF; DNA: TGTGCCAGCAGGCCCCAAGCGGGATACGAGCAGTACTTC
V: TRBV30; size: -; D: -; J: TRBJ1-1; CDR3: CAWSVKGDTEAFF; DNA: TGTGCCTGGAGTGTAAAGGGAGACACTGAAGCTTTCTTT
V: TRBV28; size: -; D: -; J: TRBJ2-7; CDR3: CASTITVEGTYEQYF; DNA: TGTGCCAGCACCATTACCGTCGAGGGGACCTACGAGCAGTACTTC
V: TRBV5-7; size: -; D: TRBD1; J: TRBJ2-3; CDR3: CASSLRQGYEADTQYF; DNA: TGTGCCAGCAGCTTACGACAGGGGTATGAAGCAGATACGCAGTATTTT
V: TRBV27; size: -; D: -; J: TRBJ2-1; CDR3: CASSLAAGTGHNEQFF; DNA: TGTGCCAGCAGTCTAGCTGCGGGGACTGGCCACAATGAGCAGTTCTTC
V: TRBV27; size: -; D: TRBD1; J: TRBJ2-7; CDR3: CASSHGTGGIGEQYF; DNA: TGTGCCAGCAGTCATGGGACAGGGGGAATTGGCGAGCAGTACTTC
V: TRBV15; size: -; D: -; J: TRBJ2-1; CDR3: CATSRGGGNEQFF; DNA: TGTGCCACCAGCAGAGGGGGTGGCAATGAGCAGTTCTTC
V: TRBV25-1; size: -; D: -; J: TRBJ1-2; CDR3: CASKGPKGQGGANGYTF; DNA: TGTGCCAGCAAGGGACCCAAGGGGCAGGGTGGCGCTAATGGCTACACCTTC
V: TRBV5-4; size: -; D: TRBD1; J: TRBJ2-1; CDR3: CASSLEGQGGSNEQFF; DNA: TGTGCCAGCAGCTTGGAGGGACAGGGGGGGTCAAATGAGCAGTTCTTC
V: TRBV9; size: -; D: -; J: TRBJ1-4; CDR3: CASSVDGGNEKLFF; DNA: TGTGCCAGCAGCGTAGATGGGGGGAATGAAAAACTGTTTTTT
V: TRBV7-8; size: -; D: TRBD2; J: TRBJ2-1; CDR3: CASSLTSGTSGNEQFF; DNA: TGTGCCAGCAGCCTAACCTCCGGGACTAGCGGCAATGAGCAGTTCTTC
V: TRBV6-6; size: -; D: -; J: TRBJ2-6; CDR3: CASSQVSGANVLTF; DNA: TGTGCCAGCAGTCAGGTATCTGGGGCCAACGTCCTGACTTTC
V: TRBV27; size: -; D: -; J: TRBJ2-7; CDR3: CASKLGAGGSYEQYF; DNA: TGTGCCAGCAAATTGGGAGCGGGCGGATCCTACGAGCAGTACTTC
V: TRBV7-6; size: -; D: -; J: TRBJ2-7; CDR3: CASSLGFSYEQYF; DNA: TGTGCCAGCAGCTTAGGCTTCTCCTACGAGCAGTACTTC
V: TRBV28; size: -; D: -; J: TRBJ2-7; CDR3: CASLLRQTYEQYF; DNA: TGTGCCAGCCTGTTACGGCAAACCTACGAGCAGTACTTC
V: TRBV13; size: -; D: TRBD2; J: TRBJ2-7; CDR3: CASRARGSSGTYEQYF; DNA: TGTGCCAGCAGGGCCCGGGGGTCTAGCGGTACCTACGAGCAGTACTTC
V: TRBV28; size: -; D: TRBD2; J: TRBJ2-7; CDR3: CASKGRLAGTPSYEQYF; DNA: TGTGCCAGCAAAGGGAGGCTAGCGGGGACCCCCTCCTACGAGCAGTACTTC
V: TRBV5-1; size: -; D: -; J: TRBJ2-3; CDR3: CASSLETGSETTSTDTQYF; DNA: TGCGCCAGCAGCTTGGAGACTGGGAGTGAGACCACTAGCACAGATACGCAGTATTTT
V: TRBV19; size: -; D: -; J: TRBJ2-7; CDR3: CASSTSVSYEQYF; DNA: TGTGCCAGTAGTACAAGTGTCTCCTACGAGCAGTACTTC
V: TRBV11-2; size: once; D: -; J: TRBJ2-1; CDR3: CASSLGVREPVNEQFF; DNA: TGTGCCAGCAGCTTAGGGGTGAGGGAGCCGGTAAATGAGCAGTTCTTC
V: TRBV10-3; size: -; D: TRBD1; J: TRBJ2-7; CDR3: CAIMGQAYEQYF; DNA: TGTGCCATCATGGGACAGGCTTACGAGCAGTACTTC
V: TRBV5-1; size: -; D: TRBD2; J: TRBJ2-7; CDR3: CASSLGTSGNYEQYF; DNA: TGCGCCAGCAGCTTGGGGACTAGCGGGAACTACGAGCAGTACTTC
V: TRBV7-6; size: -; D: -; J: TRBJ1-1; CDR3: CASSSLGNFMNTEAFF; DNA: TGTGCCAGCAGCTCCCTGGGTAACTTCATGAACACTGAAGCTTTCTTT
V: TRBV15; size: once; D: -; J: TRBJ2-7; CDR3: CATSRAGTIYEQYF; DNA: TGTGCCACCAGCAGGGCCGGGACCATCTACGAGCAGTACTTC
V: TRBV5-4; size: once; D: -; J: TRBJ2-7; CDR3: CASSPESSYEQYF; DNA: TGTGCCAGCAGCCCAGAGAGCTCCTACGAGCAGTACTTC
V: TRBV5-5; size: -; D: TRBD2; J: TRBJ2-5; CDR3: CASSSGLAVQETQYF; DNA: TGTGCCAGCAGCTCCGGACTAGCGGTACAAGAGACCCAGTACTTC
V: TRBV27; size: -; D: -; J: TRBJ2-7; CDR3: CASSLGPTVSYEQYF; DNA: TGTGCCAGCAGCCTCGGACCCACAGTCTCCTACGAGCAGTACTTC
V: TRBV28; size: once; D: TRBD1; J: TRBJ2-1; CDR3: CASSYRGGPDEQFF; DNA: TGTGCCAGCAGTTATAGAGGGGGCCCGGATGAGCAGTTCTTC
V: TRBV6-5; size: -; D: -; J: TRBJ2-2; CDR3: CASSYSTGELFF; DNA: TGTGCCAGCAGTTACTCGACCGGGGAGCTGTTTTTT
V: TRBV27; size: once; D: TRBD2; J: TRBJ2-7; CDR3: CASRGLAGARDEQYF; DNA: TGTGCCAGCAGGGGTCTAGCGGGAGCTCGCGACGAGCAGTACTTC
V: TRBV28; size: -; D: -; J: TRBJ2-7; CDR3: CASSFVGASEQYF; DNA: TGTGCCAGCAGTTTTGTGGGGGCCTCCGAGCAGTACTTC
V: TRBV5-1; size: once; D: -; J: TRBJ2-1; CDR3: CASSHEGARNEQFF; DNA: TGCGCCAGCAGTCACGAGGGAGCGCGGAATGAGCAGTTCTTC
V: TRBV7-2; size: -; D: -; J: TRBJ2-3; CDR3: CASSLYYKGTDTQYF; DNA: TGTGCCAGCAGCCTCTATTATAAAGGGACAGATACGCAGTATTTT
V: TRBV4-1; size: -; D: -; J: TRBJ1-5; CDR3: CASSQARAINQPQHF; DNA: TGCGCCAGCAGCCAAGCCAGAGCGATCAATCAGCCCCAGCATTTT
V: TRBV29-1; size: -; D: -; J: TRBJ2-3; CDR3: CSVEWAGGLRIAGRYTDTQYF; DNA: TGCAGCGTTGAATGGGCAGGGGGCCTTCGAATAGCGGGACGATACACAGATACGCAGTATTTT
V: TRBV13; size: -; D: -; J: TRBJ2-7; CDR3: CASTSHLSGWEQYF; DNA: TGTGCCAGCACCTCCCACCTCTCGGGTTGGGAGCAGTACTTC
V: TRBV4-2; size: -; D: -; J: TRBJ1-5; CDR3: CASSPEPGGQPQHF; DNA: TGTGCCAGCAGCCCTGAGCCGGGAGGACAGCCCCAGCATTTT
V: TRBV27; size: -; D: -; J: TRBJ1-5; CDR3: CASSLGSYQPQHF; DNA: TGTGCCAGCAGTTTAGGCAGCTATCAGCCCCAGCATTTT